These T cell receptor beta chains were read from a single sample in a study of blood T cell repertoires in COVID-19. Clones were sequenced by immunoSEQ multiplex PCR, and TCRdb holds only the in-frame ones, with some missing. Altogether around 330,000 clones are present, around 90% being singletons, with the ten largest covering 8.9%. The source material was PBMCs or T cells enriched from blood (not recorded which). The receptors were sampled from a woman younger than 30 who had recovered from COVID-19. Each CDR3 is given with its conserved first and last residue. Each record gives: J gene, D gene, clone size, V gene, CDR3 DNA, CDR3 protein. A D gene is named only where the DNA matches it firmly. Not every row has a clone size; where given, it reads once, few, many or a size class.

>TRBJ1-5|-|-|TRBV6-2/TRBV6-3
TGTGCCAGCAGCCGAGAGGCTGTGGGCAATCAGCCCCAGCATTTT
CASSREAVGNQPQHF
>TRBJ2-5|-|-|TRBV13
TGTGCCAGCAGGAGAGGGTCTTACGGTCAAGAGACCCAGTACTTC
CASRRGSYGQETQYF
>TRBJ1-2|TRBD1|-|TRBV19
TGTGCCAGTAGTCTCCGGACAGGGGGCGGCCTCCTGTATGGCTACACCTTC
CASSLRTGGGLLYGYTF
>TRBJ2-7|-|-|TRBV6-5
TGTGCCAGCGAGGCTCGGGAAACCTACGAGCAGTACTTC
CASEARETYEQYF
>TRBJ1-2|TRBD1|-|TRBV5-8
TGTGCCAGCAGCGGTACTAGGGGACAGTTATTTTGGAGCTACACCTTC
CASSGTRGQLFWSYTF
>TRBJ2-7|TRBD1|-|TRBV27
TGTGCCAGCAGCAACAGGGGGTTTTTCGACGAGCAGTACTTC
CASSNRGFFDEQYF
>TRBJ2-7|-|few|TRBV3-1/TRBV3-2
TGTGCCAGCAGCCAAGAGTCAGCCGGCAGGGCCTCCTACGAGCAGTACTTC
CASSQESAGRASYEQYF
>TRBJ2-7|-|once|TRBV5-1
TGCGCCAGCAGCTTGGATGTGGGCAACGAGCAGTACTTC
CASSLDVGNEQYF
>TRBJ1-6|-|-|TRBV27
TGTGCCAGCAGGGCCAGGGCAGACCCTAATTCACCCCTCCACTTT
CASRARADPNSPLHF
>TRBJ1-4|-|-|TRBV29-1
TGCAGCTTCCGGGACGGGGGTAATGAAAAACTGTTTTTT
CSFRDGGNEKLFF
>TRBJ2-5|TRBD2|-|TRBV24-1
TGTGCCACCAGTGAGCCTAGCGGGGGACAAGAGACCCAGTACTTC
CATSEPSGGQETQYF
>TRBJ2-7|TRBD1|-|TRBV5-1
TGCGCCAGCAGCACCGGACAGGGGGTCTCCTACGAGCAGTACTTC
CASSTGQGVSYEQYF
>TRBJ2-7|TRBD1|-|TRBV9
TGTGCCAGCAGCCCACAGGGGACGCCGTACGAGCAGTACTTC
CASSPQGTPYEQYF
>TRBJ2-3|-|-|TRBV10-3
TGTGCCATCAGTGTGAGCTCAGATACGCAGTATTTT
CAISVSSDTQYF
>TRBJ2-5|-|-|TRBV5-1
TGCGCCAGCAGCTCACAGGGTGGAGAGACCCAGTACTTC
CASSSQGGETQYF
>TRBJ1-4|TRBD1|-|TRBV5-1
TGCGCCAGCAGCTTAGGACAGGGAGAAAATGAAAAACTGTTTTTT
CASSLGQGENEKLFF
>TRBJ1-6|-|-|TRBV27
TGTGCCAGCAGTTTAACGCCCCGACCGGGACACCATAATTCACCCCTCCACTTT
CASSLTPRPGHHNSPLHF
>TRBJ2-1|TRBD2|-|TRBV7-2
TGTGCCAGCAGCTTATCCCCACTAGCGGTGTACTACAATGAGCAGTTCTTC
CASSLSPLAVYYNEQFF
>TRBJ2-2|-|few|TRBV6-5
TGTGCCAGCAAGCCGGACAGAGGCACCGGGGAGCTGTTTTTT
CASKPDRGTGELFF
>TRBJ2-5|TRBD2|-|TRBV3-1/TRBV3-2
TGTGCCAGCAGCCAGACCGATAGCGGGGGACAAGAGACCCAGTACTTC
CASSQTDSGGQETQYF
>TRBJ2-7|-|-|TRBV6-1
TGTGCCAGCAGTGAAGCAGGGGCGGGGAGCTACGAGCAGTACTTC
CASSEAGAGSYEQYF
>TRBJ2-7|-|once|TRBV15
TGTGCCACCAGCAGAGGACACGTGGACTACGAGCAGTACTTC
CATSRGHVDYEQYF